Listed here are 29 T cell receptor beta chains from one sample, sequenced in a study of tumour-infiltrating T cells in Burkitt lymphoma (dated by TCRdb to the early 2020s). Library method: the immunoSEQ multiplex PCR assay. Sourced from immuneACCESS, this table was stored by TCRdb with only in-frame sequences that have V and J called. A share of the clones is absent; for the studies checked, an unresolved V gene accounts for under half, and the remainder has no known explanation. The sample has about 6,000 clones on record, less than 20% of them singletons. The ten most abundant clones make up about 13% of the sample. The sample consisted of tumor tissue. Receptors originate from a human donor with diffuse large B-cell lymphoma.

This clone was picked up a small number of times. In DNA form, the CDR3 reads TGTGCCAGCAGCTACGACCCTTCCTACAATGAGCAGTTCTTC. Its translation is CASSYDPSYNEQFF. V usage is TRBV7-2 and J usage is TRBJ2-1; no definite D call. This CDR3 contains 14 residues. Germline CDR1 SGHTA, CDR2 FQGNSA. The ends were cut back, 4 bases at V and 1 base at J, with 8 bases in the middle. The whole variable domain, remainder taken from reference TRBV7-2 and TRBJ2-1, is GAGVSQSPSNKVTEKGKDVELRCDPISGHTALYWYRQSLGQGLEFLIYFQGNSAPDKSGLPSDRFSAERTGGSVSTLTIQRTQQEDSAVYLCASSYDPSYNEQFFGPGTRLTVL.

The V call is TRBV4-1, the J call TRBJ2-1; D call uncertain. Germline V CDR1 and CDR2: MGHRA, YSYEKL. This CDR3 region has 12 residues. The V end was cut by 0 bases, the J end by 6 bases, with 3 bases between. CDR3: CASSQEVNEQFF. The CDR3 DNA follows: TGCGCCAGCAGCCAAGAAGTCAATGAGCAGTTCTTC.

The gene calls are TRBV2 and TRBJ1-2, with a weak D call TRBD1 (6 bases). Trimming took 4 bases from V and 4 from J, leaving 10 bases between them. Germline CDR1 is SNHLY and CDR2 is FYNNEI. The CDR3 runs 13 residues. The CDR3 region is CASSGQVFYGYTF. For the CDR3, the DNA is TGTGCCAGCAGTGGACAGGTGTTCTATGGCTACACCTTC.

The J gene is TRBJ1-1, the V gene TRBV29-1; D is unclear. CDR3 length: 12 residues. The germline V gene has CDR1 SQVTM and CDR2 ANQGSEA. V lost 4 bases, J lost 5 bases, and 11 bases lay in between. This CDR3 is CSVGEGKTEAFF. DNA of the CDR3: TGCAGCGTTGGGGAGGGAAAGACTGAAGCTTTCTTT.

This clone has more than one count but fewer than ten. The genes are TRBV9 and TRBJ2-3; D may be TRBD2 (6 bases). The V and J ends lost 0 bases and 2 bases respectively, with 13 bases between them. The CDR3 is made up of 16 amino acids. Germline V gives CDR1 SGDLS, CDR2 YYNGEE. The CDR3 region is CASSVVGGLSTDTQYF. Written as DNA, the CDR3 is TGTGCCAGCAGCGTAGTTGGAGGGTTATCCACAGATACGCAGTATTTT.

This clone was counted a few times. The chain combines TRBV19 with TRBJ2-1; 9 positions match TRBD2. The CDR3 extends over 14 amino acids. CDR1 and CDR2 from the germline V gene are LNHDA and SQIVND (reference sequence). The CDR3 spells CASRAGGPGNEQFF. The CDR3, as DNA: TGTGCGAGCCGGGCGGGAGGGCCGGGGAATGAGCAGTTCTTC. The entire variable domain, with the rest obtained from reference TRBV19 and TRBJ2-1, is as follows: DGGITQSPKYLFRKEGQNVTLSCEQNLNHDAMYWYRQDPGQGLRLIYYSQIVNDFQKGDIAEGYSVSREKKESFPLTVTSAQKNPTAFYLCASRAGGPGNEQFFGPGTRLTVL.

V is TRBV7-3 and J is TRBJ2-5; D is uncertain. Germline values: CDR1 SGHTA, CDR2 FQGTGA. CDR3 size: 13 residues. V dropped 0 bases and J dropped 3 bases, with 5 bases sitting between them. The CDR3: CASSLTPEETQYF. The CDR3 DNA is TGTGCCAGCAGCTTAACTCCAGAAGAGACCCAGTACTTC.

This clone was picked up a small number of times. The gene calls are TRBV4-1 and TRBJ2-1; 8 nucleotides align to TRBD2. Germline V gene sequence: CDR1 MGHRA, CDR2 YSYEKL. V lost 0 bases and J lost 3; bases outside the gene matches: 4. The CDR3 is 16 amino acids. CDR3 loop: CASSQESAGVYNEQFF. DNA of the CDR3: TGCGCCAGCAGCCAAGAATCAGCGGGAGTCTACAATGAGCAGTTCTTC.

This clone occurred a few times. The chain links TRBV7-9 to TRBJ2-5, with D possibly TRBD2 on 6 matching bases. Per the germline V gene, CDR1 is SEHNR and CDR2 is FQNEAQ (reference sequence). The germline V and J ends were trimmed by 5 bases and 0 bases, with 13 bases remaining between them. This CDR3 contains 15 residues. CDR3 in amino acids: CASSRGLLYQETQYF. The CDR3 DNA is TGTGCCAGCAGCCGGGGACTCTTGTACCAAGAGACCCAGTACTTC.

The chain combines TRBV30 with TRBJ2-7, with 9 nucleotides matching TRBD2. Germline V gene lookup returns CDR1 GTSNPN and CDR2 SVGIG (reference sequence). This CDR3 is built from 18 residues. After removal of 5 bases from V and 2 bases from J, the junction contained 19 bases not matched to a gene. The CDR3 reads CAWLPPASGRPYPYEQYF. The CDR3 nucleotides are TGTGCCTGGCTACCCCCTGCGAGCGGGAGGCCTTACCCCTACGAGCAGTACTTC. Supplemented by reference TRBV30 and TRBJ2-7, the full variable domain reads SQTIHQWPATLVQPVGSPLSLECTVEGTSNPNLYWYRQAAGRGLQLLFYSVGIGQISSEVPQNLSASRPQDRQFILSSKKLLLSDSGFYLCAWLPPASGRPYPYEQYFGPGTRLTVT.

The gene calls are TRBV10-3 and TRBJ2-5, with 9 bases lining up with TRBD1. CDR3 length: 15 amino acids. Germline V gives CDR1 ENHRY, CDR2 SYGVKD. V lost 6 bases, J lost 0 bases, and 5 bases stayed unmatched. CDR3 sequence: CAIRAGTGHQETQYF. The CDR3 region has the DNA TGTGCCATCAGGGCCGGGACAGGGCACCAAGAGACCCAGTACTTC.

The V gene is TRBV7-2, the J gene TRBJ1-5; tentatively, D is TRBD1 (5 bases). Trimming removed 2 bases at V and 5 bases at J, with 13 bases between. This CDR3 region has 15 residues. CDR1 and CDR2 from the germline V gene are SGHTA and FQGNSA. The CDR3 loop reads CASSLWGGPDQPQHF. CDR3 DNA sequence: TGTGCCAGCAGCTTATGGGGGGGTCCCGATCAGCCCCAGCATTTT.

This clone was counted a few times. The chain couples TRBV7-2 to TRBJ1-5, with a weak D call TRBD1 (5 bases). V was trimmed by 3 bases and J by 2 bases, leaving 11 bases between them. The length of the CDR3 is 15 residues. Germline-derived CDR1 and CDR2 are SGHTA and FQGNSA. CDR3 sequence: CASSLGLMGNQPQHF. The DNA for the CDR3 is TGTGCCAGCAGCTTGGGGCTAATGGGCAATCAGCCCCAGCATTTT.

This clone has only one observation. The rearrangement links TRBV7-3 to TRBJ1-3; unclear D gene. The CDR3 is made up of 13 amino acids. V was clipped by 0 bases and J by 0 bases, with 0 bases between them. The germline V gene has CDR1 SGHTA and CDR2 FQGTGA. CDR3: CASSLTSGNTIYF. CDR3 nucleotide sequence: TGTGCCAGCAGCTTAACCTCTGGAAACACCATATATTTT.

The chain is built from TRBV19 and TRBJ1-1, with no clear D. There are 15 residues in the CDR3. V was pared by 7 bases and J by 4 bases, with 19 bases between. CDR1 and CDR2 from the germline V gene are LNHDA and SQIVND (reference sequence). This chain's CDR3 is CASTSPRRGFTEAFF. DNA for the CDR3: TGTGCCAGTACCTCCCCCAGGCGGGGATTCACTGAAGCTTTCTTT. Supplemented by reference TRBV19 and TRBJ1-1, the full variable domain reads DGGITQSPKYLFRKEGQNVTLSCEQNLNHDAMYWYRQDPGQGLRLIYYSQIVNDFQKGDIAEGYSVSREKKESFPLTVTSAQKNPTAFYLCASTSPRRGFTEAFFGQGTRLTVV.

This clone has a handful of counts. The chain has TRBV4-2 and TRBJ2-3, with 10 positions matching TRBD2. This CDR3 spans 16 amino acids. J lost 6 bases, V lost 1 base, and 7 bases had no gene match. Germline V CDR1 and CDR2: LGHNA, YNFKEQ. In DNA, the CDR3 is TGTGCCAGCAGCCAAGGAGCGGGAGGGCCTGTTGATACGCAGTATTTT. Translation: CASSQGAGGPVDTQYF.

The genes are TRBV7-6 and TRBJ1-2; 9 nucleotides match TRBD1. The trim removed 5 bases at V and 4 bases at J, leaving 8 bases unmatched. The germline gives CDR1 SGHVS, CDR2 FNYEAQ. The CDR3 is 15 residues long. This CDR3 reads CASSPGQGLSYGYTF. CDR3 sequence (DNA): TGTGCCAGCAGCCCTGGACAGGGGCTAAGCTATGGCTACACCTTC.

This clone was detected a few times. CDR3: CSARMVAEAFF. As DNA, the CDR3 is TGCAGTGCCCGGATGGTTGCTGAAGCTTTCTTT. The chain recombines TRBV20-1 with TRBJ1-1, with D unresolved. The length of the CDR3 is 11 residues. From germline, CDR1 is DFQATT and CDR2 SNEGSKA (reference sequence). V was shortened by 6 bases and J by 6 bases, with 11 bases between the two germline ends.

The CDR3 DNA follows: TGCGCCAGCAGCCGAGACAGGGTTTGGGAGCCCCAGCATTTT. Its translation is CASSRDRVWEPQHF. The chain is built from TRBV4-1 and TRBJ1-5; 7 nucleotides agree with TRBD1. The length of the CDR3 is 14 residues. The V segment lost 4 bases and the J segment 8 bases; nucleotides outside the gene matches: 8. Germline values: CDR1 MGHRA, CDR2 YSYEKL.

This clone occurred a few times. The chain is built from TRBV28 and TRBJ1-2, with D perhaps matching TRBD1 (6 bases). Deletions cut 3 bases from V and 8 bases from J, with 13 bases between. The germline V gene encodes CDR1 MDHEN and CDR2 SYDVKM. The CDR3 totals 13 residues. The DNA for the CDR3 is TGTGCCAGCAGTTTCCTACAGGGAAGGGGCTACACCTTC. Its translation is CASSFLQGRGYTF.

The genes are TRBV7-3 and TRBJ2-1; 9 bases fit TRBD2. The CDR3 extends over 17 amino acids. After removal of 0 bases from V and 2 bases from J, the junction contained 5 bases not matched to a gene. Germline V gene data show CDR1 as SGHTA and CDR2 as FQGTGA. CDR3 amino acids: CASSLTQTSGPYNEQFF. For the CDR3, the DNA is TGTGCCAGCAGCTTAACGCAGACTAGCGGCCCCTACAATGAGCAGTTCTTC.

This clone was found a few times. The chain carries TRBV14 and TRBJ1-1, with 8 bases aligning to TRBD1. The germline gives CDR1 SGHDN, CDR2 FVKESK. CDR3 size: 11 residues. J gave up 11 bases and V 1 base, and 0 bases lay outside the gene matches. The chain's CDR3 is CASSQGTGAFF. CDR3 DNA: TGTGCCAGCAGCCAAGGGACAGGGGCTTTCTTT.

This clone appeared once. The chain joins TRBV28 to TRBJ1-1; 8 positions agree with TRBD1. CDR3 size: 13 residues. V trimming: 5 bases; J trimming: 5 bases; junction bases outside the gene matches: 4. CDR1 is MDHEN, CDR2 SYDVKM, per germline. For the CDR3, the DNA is TGTGCCAGCAGTAACAGGGGGAGGACTGAAGCTTTCTTT. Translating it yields CASSNRGRTEAFF.

The CDR3 region is CASSFMGRETGNTIYF. In DNA form, the CDR3 reads TGTGCCAGCAGCTTCATGGGCAGGGAAACTGGAAACACCATATATTTT. This rearrangement joins TRBV5-4 to TRBJ1-3, with D tentatively TRBD1 (5 bases). The CDR3 extends over 16 amino acids. V was cut by 2 bases and J by 2 bases, with 14 bases left in between. Looked up from germline, CDR1 is SGHNT and CDR2 is YYREEE (reference sequence).

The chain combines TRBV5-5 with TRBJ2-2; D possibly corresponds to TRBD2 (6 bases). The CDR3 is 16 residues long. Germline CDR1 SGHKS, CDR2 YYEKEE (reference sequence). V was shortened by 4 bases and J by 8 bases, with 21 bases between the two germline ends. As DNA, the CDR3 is TGTGCCAGCAGCCCCCCGATGGGCGGGGAGGTAGGGGAGCTGTTTTTT. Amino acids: CASSPPMGGEVGELFF.

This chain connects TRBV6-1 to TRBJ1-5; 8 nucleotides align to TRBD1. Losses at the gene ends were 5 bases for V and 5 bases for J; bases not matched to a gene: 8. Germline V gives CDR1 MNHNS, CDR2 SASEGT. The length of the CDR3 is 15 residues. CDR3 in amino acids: CASSSDRGGDQPQHF. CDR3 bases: TGTGCCAGCAGTTCCGACAGGGGCGGCGATCAGCCCCAGCATTTT.

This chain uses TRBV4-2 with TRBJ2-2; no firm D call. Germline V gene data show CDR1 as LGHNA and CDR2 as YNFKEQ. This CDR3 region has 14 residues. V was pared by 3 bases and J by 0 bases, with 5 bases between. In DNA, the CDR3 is TGTGCCAGCAGCCACCACACGAACACCGGGGAGCTGTTTTTT. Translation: CASSHHTNTGELFF.

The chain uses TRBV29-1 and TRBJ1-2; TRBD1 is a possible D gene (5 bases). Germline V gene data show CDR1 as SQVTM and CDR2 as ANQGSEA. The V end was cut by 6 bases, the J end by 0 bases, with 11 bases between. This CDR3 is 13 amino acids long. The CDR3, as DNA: TGCAGCGTCGGGGCGGGAGCTAACTATGGCTACACCTTC. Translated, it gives CSVGAGANYGYTF.

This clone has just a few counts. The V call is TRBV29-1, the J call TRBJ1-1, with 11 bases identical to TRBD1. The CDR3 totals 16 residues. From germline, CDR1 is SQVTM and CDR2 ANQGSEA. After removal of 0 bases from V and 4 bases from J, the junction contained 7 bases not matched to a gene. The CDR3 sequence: CSVEDSIGQGATEAFF. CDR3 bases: TGCAGCGTTGAAGATTCCATCGGACAGGGGGCCACTGAAGCTTTCTTT.